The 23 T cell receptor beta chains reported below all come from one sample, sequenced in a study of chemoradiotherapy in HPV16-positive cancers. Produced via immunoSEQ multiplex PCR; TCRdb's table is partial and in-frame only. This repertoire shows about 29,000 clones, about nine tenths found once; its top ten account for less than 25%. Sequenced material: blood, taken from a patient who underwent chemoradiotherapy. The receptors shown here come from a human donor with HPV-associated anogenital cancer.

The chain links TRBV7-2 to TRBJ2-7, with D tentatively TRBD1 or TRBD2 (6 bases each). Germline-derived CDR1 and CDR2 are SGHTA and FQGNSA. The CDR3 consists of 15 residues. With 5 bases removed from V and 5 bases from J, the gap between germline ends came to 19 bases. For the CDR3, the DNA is TGTGCCAGCAGCATCTACTTAGGGGGGCGGAACGAGCAGTACTTC. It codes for CASSIYLGGRNEQYF.

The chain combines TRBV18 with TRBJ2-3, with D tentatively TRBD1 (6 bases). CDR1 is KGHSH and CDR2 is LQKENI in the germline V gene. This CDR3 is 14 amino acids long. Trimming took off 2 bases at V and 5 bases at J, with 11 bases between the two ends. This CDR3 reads CASSPETGQDTQYF. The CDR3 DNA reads TGTGCCAGCTCACCAGAAACGGGACAAGATACGCAGTATTTT. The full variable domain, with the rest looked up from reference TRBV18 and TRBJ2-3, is NAGVMQNPRHLVRRRGQEARLRCSPMKGHSHVYWYRQLPEEGLKFMVYLQKENIIDESGMPKERFSAEFPKEGPSILRIQQVVRGDSAAYFCASSPETGQDTQYFGPGTRLTVL.

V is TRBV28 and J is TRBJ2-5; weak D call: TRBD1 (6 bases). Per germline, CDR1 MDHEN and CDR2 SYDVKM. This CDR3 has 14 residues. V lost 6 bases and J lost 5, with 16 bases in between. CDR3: CASRAQGLGETQYF. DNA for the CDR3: TGTGCCAGCAGAGCTCAGGGGTTGGGTGAGACCCAGTACTTC.

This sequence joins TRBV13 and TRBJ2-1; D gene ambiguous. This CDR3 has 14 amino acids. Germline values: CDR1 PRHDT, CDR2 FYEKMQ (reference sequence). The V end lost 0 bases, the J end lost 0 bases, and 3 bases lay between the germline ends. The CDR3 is CASSLGLSYNEQFF. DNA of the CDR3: TGTGCCAGCAGCTTAGGCCTCTCCTACAATGAGCAGTTCTTC.

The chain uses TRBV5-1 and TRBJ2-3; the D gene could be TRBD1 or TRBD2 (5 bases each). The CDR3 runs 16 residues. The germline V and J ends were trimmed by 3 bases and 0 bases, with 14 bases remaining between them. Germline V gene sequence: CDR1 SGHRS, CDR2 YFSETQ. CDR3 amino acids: CASSYVRDASTDTQYF. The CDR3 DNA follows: TGCGCCAGCAGCTACGTCCGGGACGCTAGCACAGATACGCAGTATTTT.

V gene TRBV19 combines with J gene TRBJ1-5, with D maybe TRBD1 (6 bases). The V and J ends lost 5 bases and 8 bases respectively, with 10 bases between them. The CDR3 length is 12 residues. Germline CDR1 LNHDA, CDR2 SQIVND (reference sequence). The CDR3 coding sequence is TGTGCCAGTAGTGGGGGGCCGAAGCCCCAGCATTTT. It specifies CASSGGPKPQHF.

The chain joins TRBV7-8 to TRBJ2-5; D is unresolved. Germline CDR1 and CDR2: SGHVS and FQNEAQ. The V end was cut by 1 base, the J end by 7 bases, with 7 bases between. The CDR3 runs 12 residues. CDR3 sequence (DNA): TGTGCCAGCAGCTTAGGGTCCCGGACCCAGTACTTC. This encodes CASSLGSRTQYF.

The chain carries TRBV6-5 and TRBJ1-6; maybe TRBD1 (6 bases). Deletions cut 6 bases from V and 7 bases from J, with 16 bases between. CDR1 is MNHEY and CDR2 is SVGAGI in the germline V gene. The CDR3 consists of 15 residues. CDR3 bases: TGTGCCAGCAGCCCCGAGGGGGGCGTGAATTCACCCCTCCACTTT. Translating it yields CASSPEGGVNSPLHF.

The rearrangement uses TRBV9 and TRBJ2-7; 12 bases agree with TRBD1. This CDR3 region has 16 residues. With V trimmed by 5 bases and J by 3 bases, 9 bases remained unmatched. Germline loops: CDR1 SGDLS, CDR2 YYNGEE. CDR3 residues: CASSQSGTGGLYEQYF. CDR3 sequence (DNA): TGTGCCAGCAGTCAATCCGGGACAGGGGGCCTCTACGAGCAGTACTTC. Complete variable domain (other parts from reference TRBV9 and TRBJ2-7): DSGVTQTPKHLITATGQRVTLRCSPRSGDLSVYWYQQSLDQGLQFLIQYYNGEERAKGNILERFSAQQFPDLHSELNLSSLELGDSALYFCASSQSGTGGLYEQYFGPGTRLTVT.

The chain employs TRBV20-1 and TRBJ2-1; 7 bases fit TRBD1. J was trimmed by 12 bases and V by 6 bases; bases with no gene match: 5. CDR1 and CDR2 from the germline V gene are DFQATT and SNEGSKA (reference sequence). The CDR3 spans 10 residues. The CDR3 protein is CSAPQGSQFF. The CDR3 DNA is TGCAGTGCCCCACAGGGGTCGCAGTTCTTC.

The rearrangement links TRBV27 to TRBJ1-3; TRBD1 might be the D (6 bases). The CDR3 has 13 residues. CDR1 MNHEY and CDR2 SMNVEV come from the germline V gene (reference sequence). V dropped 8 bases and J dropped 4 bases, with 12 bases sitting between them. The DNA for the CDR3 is TGTGCCAGCGGCCCGGACAGAGGAAACACCATATATTTT. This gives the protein CASGPDRGNTIYF.

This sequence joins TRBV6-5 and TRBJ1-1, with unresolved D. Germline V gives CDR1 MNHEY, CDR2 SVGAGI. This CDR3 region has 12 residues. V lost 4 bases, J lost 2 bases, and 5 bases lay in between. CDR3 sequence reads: CASSSPNTEAFF. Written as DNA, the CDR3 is TGTGCCAGCAGTTCTCCCAACACTGAAGCTTTCTTT.

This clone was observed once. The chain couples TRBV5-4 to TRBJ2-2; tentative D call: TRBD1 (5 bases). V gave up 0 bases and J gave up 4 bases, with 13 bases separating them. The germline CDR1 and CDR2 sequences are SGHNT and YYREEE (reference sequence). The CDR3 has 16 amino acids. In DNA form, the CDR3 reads TGTGCCAGCAGCTTGGGGTCAGGGATTGGCACCGGGGAGCTGTTTTTT. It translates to CASSLGSGIGTGELFF.

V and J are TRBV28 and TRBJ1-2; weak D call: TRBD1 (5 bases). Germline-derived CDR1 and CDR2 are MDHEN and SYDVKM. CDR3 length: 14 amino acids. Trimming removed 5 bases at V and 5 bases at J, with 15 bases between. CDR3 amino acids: CASSARVEGYGYTF. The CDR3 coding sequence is TGTGCCAGCAGTGCGAGGGTCGAGGGGTATGGCTACACCTTC.

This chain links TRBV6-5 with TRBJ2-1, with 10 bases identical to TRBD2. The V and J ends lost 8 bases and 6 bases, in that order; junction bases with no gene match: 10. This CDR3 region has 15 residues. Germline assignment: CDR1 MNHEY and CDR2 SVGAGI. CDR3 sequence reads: CASFNLAGGGNEQFF. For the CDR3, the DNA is TGTGCCAGCTTTAATTTAGCGGGGGGCGGCAATGAGCAGTTCTTC.

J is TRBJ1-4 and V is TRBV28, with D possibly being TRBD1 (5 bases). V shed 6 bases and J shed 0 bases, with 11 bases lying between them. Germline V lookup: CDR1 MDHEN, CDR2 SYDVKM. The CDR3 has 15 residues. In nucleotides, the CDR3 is TGTGCCAGCAGCCCTGGGGGTGCAACTAATGAAAAACTGTTTTTT. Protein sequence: CASSPGGATNEKLFF.

The CDR3 reads CSVRTGRLSYEQYF. The CDR3 DNA sequence: TGCAGCGTAAGGACAGGACGTCTCTCCTACGAGCAGTACTTC. The chain joins TRBV29-1 to TRBJ2-7; TRBD1 agrees at 7 bases. The CDR3 is 14 residues long. Germline loops: CDR1 SQVTM, CDR2 ANQGSEA. V trimming: 6 bases; J trimming: 0 bases; junction bases outside the gene matches: 8.

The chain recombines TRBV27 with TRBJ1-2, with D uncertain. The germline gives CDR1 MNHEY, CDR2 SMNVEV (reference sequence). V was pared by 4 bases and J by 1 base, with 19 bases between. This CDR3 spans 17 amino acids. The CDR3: CASSSSFLASVNYGYTF. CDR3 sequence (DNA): TGTGCCAGCAGTTCGTCCTTTCTTGCGTCAGTTAACTATGGCTACACCTTC.

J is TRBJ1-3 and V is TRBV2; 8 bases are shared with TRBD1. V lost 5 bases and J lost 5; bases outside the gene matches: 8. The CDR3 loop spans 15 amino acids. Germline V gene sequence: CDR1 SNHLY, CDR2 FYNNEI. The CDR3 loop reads CASSLSRGHRNTIYF. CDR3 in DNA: TGTGCCAGCAGTCTCAGCAGGGGGCATAGAAACACCATATATTTT.

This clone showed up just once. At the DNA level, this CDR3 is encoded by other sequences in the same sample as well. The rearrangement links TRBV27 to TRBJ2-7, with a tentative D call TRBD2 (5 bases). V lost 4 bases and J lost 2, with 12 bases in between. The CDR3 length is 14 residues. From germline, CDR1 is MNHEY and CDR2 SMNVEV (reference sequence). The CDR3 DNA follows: TGTGCCAGCAGTTGGAGCGGAGGACCCTACGAGCAGTACTTC. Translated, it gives CASSWSGGPYEQYF.

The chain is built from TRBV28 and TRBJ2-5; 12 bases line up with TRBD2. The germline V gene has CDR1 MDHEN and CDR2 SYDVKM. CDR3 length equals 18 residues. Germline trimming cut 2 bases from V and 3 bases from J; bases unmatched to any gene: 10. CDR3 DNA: TGTGCCAGCAGTTTACCCCTCCTAGCGGGAGGGACCAAAGAGACCCAGTACTTC. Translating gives CASSLPLLAGGTKETQYF.

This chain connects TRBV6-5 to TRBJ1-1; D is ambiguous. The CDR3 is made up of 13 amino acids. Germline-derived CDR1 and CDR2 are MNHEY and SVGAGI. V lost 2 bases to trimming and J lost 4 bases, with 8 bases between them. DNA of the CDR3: TGTGCCAGCAGTTACGTCGGGATCACTGAAGCTTTCTTT. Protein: CASSYVGITEAFF.

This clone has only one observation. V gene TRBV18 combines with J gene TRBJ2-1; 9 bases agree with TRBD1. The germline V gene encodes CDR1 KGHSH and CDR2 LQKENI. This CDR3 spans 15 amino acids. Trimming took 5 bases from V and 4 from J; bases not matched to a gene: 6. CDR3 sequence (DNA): TGTGCCAGCTCAAAACCGGGACAGGGATACAATGAGCAGTTCTTC. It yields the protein CASSKPGQGYNEQFF. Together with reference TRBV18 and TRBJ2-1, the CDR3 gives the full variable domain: NAGVMQNPRHLVRRRGQEARLRCSPMKGHSHVYWYRQLPEEGLKFMVYLQKENIIDESGMPKERFSAEFPKEGPSILRIQQVVRGDSAAYFCASSKPGQGYNEQFFGPGTRLTVL.